These 2 T cell receptor beta chains were all obtained from the same sample, sequenced in a study of chemoradiotherapy in HPV16-positive cancers. The protocol was immunoSEQ multiplex PCR, while the TCRdb copy is restricted to in-frame clones and leaves out a portion. The data contain approximately 23,000 clones, approximately 94% of them singletons. Sequences were derived from blood, sampled from a patient who underwent chemoradiotherapy. The receptors originated from a human donor with HPV-associated anogenital cancer.

The table lists this clone with a few counts. J is TRBJ1-4 and V is TRBV15; D not certain. CDR1 and CDR2 from the germline V gene are LNHNV and YYDKDF (reference sequence). This CDR3 has 13 amino acids. Trimming stripped 5 bases from V and 8 bases from J, with 12 bases between. The CDR3 bases are TGTGCCACCAGCCAGTCCAGTGGGGAAAAACTGTTTTTT. It translates to CATSQSSGEKLFF.

The CDR3 DNA reads TGTGCCAGTATGACAGGCGCTCGAAACACTGAAGCTTTCTTT. Protein: CASMTGARNTEAFF. J is TRBJ1-1 and V is TRBV28; the D gene is possibly TRBD1 (6 bases). Germline V gives CDR1 MDHEN, CDR2 SYDVKM. Trimming pared 9 bases from V and 2 bases from J, leaving 16 bases between. The CDR3 extends over 14 amino acids. The complete variable domain, with remaining parts taken from reference TRBV28 and TRBJ1-1, reads DVKVTQSSRYLVKRTGEKVFLECVQDMDHENMFWYRQDPGLGLRLIYFSYDVKMKEKGDIPEGYSVSREKKERFSLILESASTNQTSMYLCASMTGARNTEAFFGQGTRLTVV.